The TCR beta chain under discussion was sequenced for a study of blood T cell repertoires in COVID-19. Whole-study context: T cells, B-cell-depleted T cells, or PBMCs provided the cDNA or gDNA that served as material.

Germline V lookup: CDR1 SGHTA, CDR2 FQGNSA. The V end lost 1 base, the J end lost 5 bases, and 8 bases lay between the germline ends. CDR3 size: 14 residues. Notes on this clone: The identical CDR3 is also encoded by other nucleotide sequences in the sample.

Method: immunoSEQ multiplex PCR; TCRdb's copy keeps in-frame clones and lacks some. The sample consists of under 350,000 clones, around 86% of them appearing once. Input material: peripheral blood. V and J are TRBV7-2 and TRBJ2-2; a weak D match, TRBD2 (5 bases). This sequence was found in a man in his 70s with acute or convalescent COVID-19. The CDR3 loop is CASSLVRGTGELFF. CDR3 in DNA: TGTGCCAGCAGCTTAGTAAGAGGGACCGGGGAGCTGTTTTTT.